This passage covers 8 T cell receptor beta chains from one sample sequenced in a study of beta chain features in type 1 diabetes. Study-level results: When Type 1 diabetes patients were examined, their TCRB CDR3s proved moderately but significantly shorter in all four CD4+ subsets.

The antigens of these receptors remain unknown. Every isolated RNA sample was fully reverse transcribed, so sequencing captured expressed TCRB transcripts. Sequencing used immunoSEQ multiplex PCR; TCRdb keeps in-frame clones, though not all of them. The table has over 200,000 clones, about a tenth seen once; the top ten hold 0.017%. The sample taken for sequencing was naive CD4+ T cells from blood. All receptors come from a man aged 25 to 45 with type 1 diabetes.

This clone has only a few counts. This chain connects TRBV5-1 to TRBJ2-3; tentative D call: TRBD2 (6 bases). The germline CDR1 and CDR2 sequences are SGHRS and YFSETQ. V was cut by 4 bases and J by 6 bases, with 12 bases left in between. The CDR3 totals 13 residues. This CDR3 reads CASSLGLSDTQYF. As DNA, the CDR3 is TGCGCCAGCAGCCTGGGACTGTCGGATACGCAGTATTTT.

The chain has TRBV12-5 and TRBJ2-3; D is possibly TRBD2 (5 bases). Trimming cost V 0 bases and J 6 bases, with 13 bases left between them. Germline assignment: CDR1 LGHNT and CDR2 FRNRAP. The CDR3 loop spans 15 amino acids. CDR3 in DNA: TGTGCTAGTGGTTTGGTACTAGTCCGGACTGATACGCAGTATTTT. This gives the protein CASGLVLVRTDTQYF.

This clone came up a few times. This rearrangement joins TRBV10-3 to TRBJ2-7, with D hard to call. There are 14 residues in the CDR3. With 2 bases removed from V and 6 bases from J, the gap between germline ends came to 14 bases. The germline V gene encodes CDR1 ENHRY and CDR2 SYGVKD. CDR3 protein: CAISEVEYLAEQYF. For the CDR3, the DNA is TGTGCCATCAGTGAGGTGGAGTATCTGGCCGAGCAGTACTTC.

The chain joins TRBV5-1 to TRBJ1-2; TRBD1 might be the D (5 bases). CDR3 length: 15 amino acids. Germline assignment: CDR1 SGHRS and CDR2 YFSETQ. Trimming took 5 bases from V and 2 from J, leaving 16 bases between them. In DNA form, the CDR3 reads TGCGCCAGCAGTTTTTTAGGGGAGGCAAACTATGGCTACACCTTC. The encoded protein is CASSFLGEANYGYTF.

The V and J genes are TRBV25-1 and TRBJ1-5; no definite D call. Trimming took 4 bases from V and 4 from J, leaving 11 bases between them. CDR3 size: 14 residues. Germline V gene sequence: CDR1 MGHDK, CDR2 SYGVNS. The CDR3 region is CASSGRDPNQPQHF. The DNA for the CDR3 is TGTGCCAGCAGTGGACGGGATCCGAATCAGCCCCAGCATTTT.

The chain carries TRBV30 and TRBJ2-7; no firm D call. Germline lookup yields CDR1 GTSNPN and CDR2 SVGIG (reference sequence). This CDR3 region has 11 residues. Trimming cost V 5 bases and J 2 bases, with 7 bases left between them. Here the CDR3 DNA reads TGTGCCTGGGCTATTGCCTACGAGCAGTACTTC. It is translated as CAWAIAYEQYF.

This chain connects TRBV29-1 to TRBJ1-3; maybe TRBD1 (6 bases). The germline V and J ends were trimmed by 6 bases and 0 bases, with 12 bases remaining between them. From germline, CDR1 is SQVTM and CDR2 ANQGSEA. The CDR3 extends over 14 amino acids. The CDR3 sequence is CSVEDSSSGNTIYF. Here the CDR3 DNA reads TGCAGCGTCGAGGACAGCAGCTCTGGAAACACCATATATTTT.

This rearrangement joins TRBV27 to TRBJ2-7; TRBD1 matches at 9 bases. The CDR3 extends over 16 amino acids. Trimming took 4 bases from V and 3 from J; bases not matched to a gene: 10. CDR1 is MNHEY, CDR2 SMNVEV, per germline (reference sequence). The CDR3 DNA reads as TGTGCCAGCAGTTCGCCCTCGGGACAGGGAATCTACGAGCAGTACTTC. Amino acids: CASSSPSGQGIYEQYF.